The 26 T cell receptor beta chains in this list originate from one sample, sequenced in a study of blood T cells in healthy people across ages. Then a second PCR, running roughly 7 to 11 cycles, was carried out with a sample-barcoded 5' primer and a J-beta primer mix. TCRdb independently ran MiXCR on the 5' RACE reads; one entry per CDR3 protein. The sample has roughly 1,700,000 distinct CDR3 sequences; approximately 30% are singletons. The sequenced sample was blood. These receptors all stem from a woman aged 25-40 years in good health.

This clonotype was detected a few times. The CDR3 nucleotides read TGTGCCAGCAGTATGTCGGCGAATCAGCCCCAGCATTTT. Translation: CASSMSANQPQHF. The rearrangement joins TRBV27 to TRBJ1-5, with unresolved D. CDR3 length: 13 residues. CDR1 and CDR2 from the germline V gene are MNHEY and SMNVEV (reference sequence). The V and J ends lost 5 bases and 4 bases respectively, with 9 bases between them.

J is TRBJ2-3 and V is TRBV5-1; TRBD1 might be the D (5 bases). This CDR3 has 16 residues. Germline values: CDR1 SGHRS, CDR2 YFSETQ. V was shortened by 0 bases and J by 1 base, with 12 bases between the two germline ends. This CDR3 reads CASSLGVQVRTDTQYF. The DNA for the CDR3 is TGCGCCAGCAGCTTGGGGGTACAGGTCCGCACAGATACGCAGTATTTT.

This clonotype has ten or more counts. The chain has TRBV6-1 and TRBJ2-3; a weak D match, TRBD1 (5 bases). The CDR3 is 14 residues long. CDR1 MNHNS and CDR2 SASEGT come from the germline V gene. V lost 9 bases and J lost 2, with 15 bases in between. CDR3: CASNTGPSTDTQYF. CDR3 coding DNA: TGTGCCAGTAACACAGGCCCGTCCACAGATACGCAGTATTTT.

Concerning this clonotype itself: At one boundary the junction diverges from the germline segment, which might be a read error. V usage is TRBV5-5 and J usage is TRBJ2-4; TRBD1 is a possible D gene (5 bases). The J call could be wrong; TRBJ2-7 is a better fit for the DNA end. The CDR3 extends over 14 amino acids. Germline V gene sequence: CDR1 SGHKS, CDR2 YYEKEE (reference sequence). The CDR3 here is CASSLEGLSCEQYF. The DNA of the CDR3 is TGTGCCAGCAGCTTGGAGGGGTTGTCCTGCGAGCAGTACTTC.

The V gene is TRBV5-1, the J gene TRBJ2-1, with D possibly called TRBD1 or TRBD2 (6 bases each). The J call may be mistaken, given a closer DNA end match to TRBJ2-7. CDR1 and CDR2 from the germline V gene are SGHRS and YFSETQ. The CDR3 spans 15 residues. CDR3 sequence reads: CASTEDGGSYNEQYF. In DNA form, the CDR3 reads TGCGCCAGCACGGAAGACGGGGGCTCCTACAATGAGCAGTACTTC.

This clonotype has more than one count but fewer than ten. The genes are TRBV7-2 and TRBJ2-3, with TRBD1 as a possible D gene (5 bases). Germline V gene lookup returns CDR1 SGHTA and CDR2 FQGNSA. V was shortened by 0 bases and J by 3 bases, with 7 bases between the two germline ends. CDR3 size: 14 residues. CDR3 residues: CASSLARQTDTQYF. CDR3 bases: TGTGCCAGCAGCTTAGCCAGACAGACAGATACGCAGTATTTT.

In this sample, this clonotype turned up a few times. This chain links TRBV12-5 with TRBJ2-1; D is perhaps TRBD2 (6 bases). Germline loops: CDR1 LGHNT, CDR2 FRNRAP. The CDR3 has 14 amino acids. The ends were cut back, 3 bases at V and 0 bases at J, with 6 bases in the middle. The CDR3 loop is CASGFGGSYNEQFF. CDR3 DNA: TGTGCTAGTGGTTTCGGGGGCTCCTACAATGAGCAGTTCTTC. The full variable domain, rest sourced from reference TRBV12-5 and TRBJ2-1, is DARVTQTPRHKVTEMGQEVTMRCQPILGHNTVFWYRQTMMQGLELLAYFRNRAPLDDSGMPKDRFSAEMPDATLATLKIQPSEPRDSAVYFCASGFGGSYNEQFFGPGTRLTVL.

This sequence joins TRBV6-5 and TRBJ1-1, with D unresolved. Trimming removed 3 bases at V and 2 bases at J, with 16 bases between. Germline CDR1 reads MNHEY; CDR2 reads SVGAGI. The CDR3 loop spans 16 amino acids. The CDR3 is CASSYTATHFNTEAFF. As DNA, the CDR3 is TGTGCCAGCAGTTATACAGCGACCCACTTCAACACTGAAGCTTTCTTT.

This clonotype was counted ten times or more. This chain connects TRBV28 to TRBJ1-2, with unresolved D. The V end lost 7 bases, the J end lost 5 bases, and 11 bases lay between the germline ends. Per germline, CDR1 MDHEN and CDR2 SYDVKM. There are 12 residues in the CDR3. DNA of the CDR3: TGTGCCAGCACCCTGGGAGGGTATGGCTACACCTTC. Translated: CASTLGGYGYTF.

This chain uses TRBV6-5 with TRBJ1-2, with D perhaps TRBD1 (5 bases). In germline, CDR1 is MNHEY, CDR2 SVGAGI. CDR3 length: 13 amino acids. V shed 4 bases and J shed 8 bases, with 14 bases lying between them. Written as DNA, the CDR3 is TGTGCCAGCAGTTCCCCCGAGGGGCGCGGCTACACCTTC. Translation: CASSSPEGRGYTF.

This clonotype was counted a few times. The chain combines TRBV7-9 with TRBJ2-5; TRBD1 or TRBD2 may be the D gene (6 bases each). CDR1 and CDR2 from the germline V gene are SEHNR and FQNEAQ (reference sequence). There are 13 residues in the CDR3. The germline V and J ends were trimmed by 6 bases and 5 bases, with 13 bases remaining between them. The CDR3 spells CASRDGGGETQYF. CDR3 nucleotides: TGTGCCAGCAGAGATGGAGGGGGTGAGACCCAGTACTTC. Full variable domain (missing parts from reference TRBV7-9 and TRBJ2-5): DTGVSQNPRHKITKRGQNVTFRCDPISEHNRLYWYRQTLGQGPEFLTYFQNEAQLEKSRLLSDRFSAERPKGSFSTLEIQRTEQGDSAMYLCASRDGGGETQYFGPGTRLLVL.

The CDR3 spells CASSLAVGLGGYTF. Here the CDR3 DNA reads TGCGCCAGCAGCTTGGCTGTGGGGCTGGGCGGCTACACCTTC. This sequence joins TRBV5-1 and TRBJ1-2; D is perhaps TRBD1 (5 bases). The V end lost 0 bases, the J end lost 8 bases, and 14 bases lay between the germline ends. Germline-derived CDR1 and CDR2 are SGHRS and YFSETQ. This CDR3 has 14 residues.

This rearrangement joins TRBV3-1 to TRBJ2-1, with 10 positions matching TRBD1. V dropped 4 bases and J dropped 7; count of bases not matched to a gene: 10. This CDR3 comprises 16 residues. Germline CDR1 LGHDT, CDR2 YNNKEL (reference sequence). The CDR3 is CASSRYSTGGGNEQFF. In DNA form, the CDR3 reads TGTGCCAGCAGCCGGTATTCGACAGGGGGCGGGAATGAGCAGTTCTTC.

This clonotype showed up just a few times. The chain employs TRBV6-5 and TRBJ1-1; no firm D call. This CDR3 has 17 amino acids. V lost 4 bases to trimming and J lost 4 bases, with 22 bases between them. Germline-derived CDR1 and CDR2 are MNHEY and SVGAGI. The CDR3 DNA reads as TGTGCCAGCAGTTTTACGCCTGACGGCGGAGGTCTCACTGAAGCTTTCTTT. It specifies CASSFTPDGGGLTEAFF.

The chain has TRBV10-3 and TRBJ2-3, with 9 nucleotides matching TRBD1. Germline-derived CDR1 and CDR2 are ENHRY and SYGVKD. This CDR3 spans 17 amino acids. The V and J ends lost 4 bases and 6 bases, in that order; junction bases with no gene match: 14. CDR3 region: CAISGLPGQGLMDTQYF. The CDR3, as DNA: TGTGCCATCAGTGGCTTACCGGGACAGGGTTTGATGGATACGCAGTATTTT.

This chain connects TRBV10-3 to TRBJ2-7; weak D call: TRBD2 (5 bases). The CDR3 extends over 14 amino acids. The germline gives CDR1 ENHRY, CDR2 SYGVKD. Trimming left V 0 bases short and J 3 bases short, with 9 bases between. The CDR3, as DNA: TGTGCCATCAGTGAGTCGACCCGGGGCTACGAGCAGTACTTC. It translates to CAISESTRGYEQYF.

This rearrangement joins TRBV4-1 to TRBJ1-1; D call uncertain. The V end lost 0 bases, the J end lost 3 bases, and 14 bases lay between the germline ends. CDR3 length equals 16 residues. Germline-derived CDR1 and CDR2 are MGHRA and YSYEKL. The CDR3 DNA reads TGCGCCAGCAGCCAAGATCGGTCAGCAAGATACACTGAAGCTTTCTTT. Amino acids: CASSQDRSARYTEAFF.

J is TRBJ2-3 and V is TRBV15; TRBD1 matches 9 bases. Per germline, CDR1 LNHNV and CDR2 YYDKDF (reference sequence). Trimming cost V 8 bases and J 3 bases; bases outside gene matches: 9. This CDR3 contains 15 residues. In nucleotides, the CDR3 is TGTGCCACCGATGATCGACAGGGGGGAACAGATACGCAGTATTTT. It specifies CATDDRQGGTDTQYF.

This clonotype appeared many times. V usage is TRBV6-5 and J usage is TRBJ2-5, with D hard to call. The CDR3 runs to 11 residues. CDR1 and CDR2 (germline): MNHEY, SVGAGI. Deletions cut 8 bases from V and 5 bases from J, with 9 bases between. The CDR3 DNA sequence: TGTGCCAGCGGAGAGAAGGAGACCCAGTACTTC. The encoded protein is CASGEKETQYF.

This clonotype was seen ten or more times. The chain links TRBV7-2 to TRBJ2-1; D tentatively reads TRBD1 or TRBD2 (6 bases each). Germline loops: CDR1 SGHTA, CDR2 FQGNSA. This CDR3 is built from 13 residues. V was shortened by 2 bases and J by 7 bases, with 9 bases between the two germline ends. CDR3 sequence (DNA): TGTGCCAGCAGCTTACAAGGGGGGAATGAGCAGTTCTTC. It encodes CASSLQGGNEQFF.

In this sample, this clonotype turned up many times. The rearrangement joins TRBV6-6 to TRBJ2-5, with D perhaps being TRBD1 or TRBD2 (6 bases each). Germline CDR1 MNHNY, CDR2 SVGAGI (reference sequence). This CDR3 region has 12 residues. Trimming took off 8 bases at V and 5 bases at J, with 12 bases between the two ends. The CDR3 nucleotides are TGTGCCAGCGATGAGGGGGGTGAGACCCAGTACTTC. It codes for CASDEGGETQYF.

The V call is TRBV5-5, the J call TRBJ2-3; D is perhaps TRBD1 (6 bases). The CDR3 loop spans 16 amino acids. The V and J ends lost 0 bases and 0 bases respectively, with 11 bases between them. Germline CDR1 is SGHKS and CDR2 is YYEKEE (reference sequence). CDR3 sequence reads: CASSLDRAWSTDTQYF. CDR3 nucleotide sequence: TGTGCCAGCAGCTTGGACAGGGCTTGGAGCACAGATACGCAGTATTTT.

This clonotype was counted between two and nine times. The J gene is TRBJ2-7, the V gene TRBV4-3; 10 bases match TRBD2. V was pared by 1 base and J by 4 bases, with 10 bases of the junction left unmatched. Germline V gives CDR1 LGHNA, CDR2 YSLEER. The CDR3 is 17 amino acids. The CDR3 region is CASSQVALAGEAYEQYF. Here the CDR3 DNA reads TGCGCCAGCAGCCAAGTCGCTCTAGCGGGAGAGGCGTACGAGCAGTACTTC.

This clonotype was recorded at least ten times. V gene TRBV12-3 or TRBV12-4 combines with J gene TRBJ2-7; the D is unclear. The germline V and J ends were trimmed by 6 bases and 0 bases, with 9 bases remaining between them. The CDR3 runs to 13 residues. Here the CDR3 DNA reads TGTGCCAGCAGCACAGAATCCTCCTACGAGCAGTACTTC. This encodes CASSTESSYEQYF.

This clonotype was seen more than once but under ten times. The chain employs TRBV5-1 and TRBJ2-7, with D possibly matching TRBD2 (5 bases). V dropped 4 bases and J dropped 5 bases, with 13 bases sitting between them. This CDR3 is 13 amino acids long. Per the germline V gene, CDR1 is SGHRS and CDR2 is YFSETQ. The CDR3 DNA follows: TGCGCCAGCAGCCTCTCAGAGGGCAACGAGCAGTACTTC. It translates to CASSLSEGNEQYF.

This clonotype was recorded a few times. This chain uses TRBV5-1 with TRBJ2-5; D is possibly TRBD1 (5 bases). Germline CDR1 SGHRS, CDR2 YFSETQ. The CDR3 length is 12 residues. Deletions cut 7 bases from V and 4 bases from J, with 11 bases between. As DNA, the CDR3 is TGCGCCAGCGCCCAGGGTGCAGAGACCCAGTACTTC. Translating it yields CASAQGAETQYF.